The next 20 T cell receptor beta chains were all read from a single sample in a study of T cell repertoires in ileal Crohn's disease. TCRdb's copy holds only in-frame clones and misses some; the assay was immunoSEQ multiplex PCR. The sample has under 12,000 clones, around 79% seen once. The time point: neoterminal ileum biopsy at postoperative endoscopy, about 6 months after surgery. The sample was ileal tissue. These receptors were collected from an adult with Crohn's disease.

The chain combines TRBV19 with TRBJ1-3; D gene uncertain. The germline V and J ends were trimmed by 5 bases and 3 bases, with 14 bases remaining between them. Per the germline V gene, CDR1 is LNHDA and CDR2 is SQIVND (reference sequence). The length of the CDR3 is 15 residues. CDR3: CASSLYEGGGNTIYF. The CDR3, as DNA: TGTGCCAGTAGTCTCTATGAGGGTGGTGGAAACACCATATATTTT.

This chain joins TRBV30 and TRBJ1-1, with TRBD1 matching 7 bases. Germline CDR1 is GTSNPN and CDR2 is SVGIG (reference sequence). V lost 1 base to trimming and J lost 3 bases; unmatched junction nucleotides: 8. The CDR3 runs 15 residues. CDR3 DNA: TGTGCCTGGAGTGGGAGGGGGCGAGTTGACACTGAAGCTTTCTTT. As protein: CAWSGRGRVDTEAFF. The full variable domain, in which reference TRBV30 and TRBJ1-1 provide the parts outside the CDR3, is SQTIHQWPATLVQPVGSPLSLECTVEGTSNPNLYWYRQAAGRGLQLLFYSVGIGQISSEVPQNLSASRPQDRQFILSSKKLLLSDSGFYLCAWSGRGRVDTEAFFGQGTRLTVV.

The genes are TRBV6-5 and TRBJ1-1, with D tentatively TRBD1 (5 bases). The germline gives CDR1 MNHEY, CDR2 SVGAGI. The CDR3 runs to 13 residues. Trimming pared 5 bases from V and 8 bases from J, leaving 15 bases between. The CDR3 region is CASSPPSTAEAFF. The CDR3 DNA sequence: TGTGCCAGCAGTCCCCCCTCGACAGCAGAAGCTTTCTTT.

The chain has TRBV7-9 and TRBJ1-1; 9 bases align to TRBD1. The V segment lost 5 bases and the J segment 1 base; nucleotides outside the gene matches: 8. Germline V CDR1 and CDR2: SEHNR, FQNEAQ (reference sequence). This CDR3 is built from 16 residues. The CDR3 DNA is TGTGCCAGCAGCCATCTCCCGGGACAGGGGAACACTGAAGCTTTCTTT. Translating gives CASSHLPGQGNTEAFF.

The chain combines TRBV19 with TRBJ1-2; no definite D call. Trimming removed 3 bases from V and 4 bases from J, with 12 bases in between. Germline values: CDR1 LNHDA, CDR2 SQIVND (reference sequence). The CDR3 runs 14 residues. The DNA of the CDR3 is TGTGCCAGTAGTATTTGGAACAGTTTCTATGGCTACACCTTC. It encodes CASSIWNSFYGYTF.

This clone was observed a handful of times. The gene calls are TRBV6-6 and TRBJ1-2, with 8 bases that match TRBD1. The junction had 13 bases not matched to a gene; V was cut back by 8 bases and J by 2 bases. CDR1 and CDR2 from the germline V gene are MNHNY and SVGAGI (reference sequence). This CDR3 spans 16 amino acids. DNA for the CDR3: TGTGCCAGCCTCCCCCCCGGACAGGGTTCCAACTATGGCTACACCTTC. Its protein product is CASLPPGQGSNYGYTF.

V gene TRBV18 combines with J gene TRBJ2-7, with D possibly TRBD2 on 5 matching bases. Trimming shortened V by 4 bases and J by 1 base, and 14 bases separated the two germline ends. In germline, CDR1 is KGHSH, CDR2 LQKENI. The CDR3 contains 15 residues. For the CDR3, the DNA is TGTGCCAGCTCACTGGGCGGAGGCCTTTCCTACGAGCAGTACTTC. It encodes CASSLGGGLSYEQYF.

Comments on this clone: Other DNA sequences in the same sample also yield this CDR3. CDR3: CASSVTGTNTEAFF. The CDR3 DNA sequence: TGCGCCAGCAGCGTCACAGGGACGAACACTGAAGCTTTCTTT. The J gene is TRBJ1-1, the V gene TRBV5-1, with D perhaps TRBD1 (6 bases). V lost 4 bases and J lost 1, with 11 bases in between. Germline lookup yields CDR1 SGHRS and CDR2 YFSETQ. This CDR3 region has 14 residues.

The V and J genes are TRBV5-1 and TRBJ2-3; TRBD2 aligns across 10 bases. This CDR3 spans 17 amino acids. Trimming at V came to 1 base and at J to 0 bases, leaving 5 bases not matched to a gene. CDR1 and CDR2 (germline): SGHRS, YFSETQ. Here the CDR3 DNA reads TGCGCCAGCAGCTTGTCGGCTAGCGGGAGTAGCACAGATACGCAGTATTTT. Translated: CASSLSASGSSTDTQYF.

The CDR3 reads CASSFSQRHEQYF. CDR3 nucleotide sequence: TGTGCCAGCAGTTTCAGCCAGCGCCACGAGCAGTACTTC. This rearrangement joins TRBV27 to TRBJ2-7, with D unresolved. From germline, CDR1 is MNHEY and CDR2 SMNVEV (reference sequence). CDR3 length: 13 residues. V was pared by 3 bases and J by 5 bases, with 11 bases between.

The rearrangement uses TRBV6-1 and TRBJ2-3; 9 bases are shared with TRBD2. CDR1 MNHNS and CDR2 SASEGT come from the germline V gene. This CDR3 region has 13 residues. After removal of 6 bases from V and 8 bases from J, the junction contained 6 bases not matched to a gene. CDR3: CASSAGGLVTQYF. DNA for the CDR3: TGTGCCAGCAGCGCGGGGGGGCTAGTTACGCAGTATTTT.

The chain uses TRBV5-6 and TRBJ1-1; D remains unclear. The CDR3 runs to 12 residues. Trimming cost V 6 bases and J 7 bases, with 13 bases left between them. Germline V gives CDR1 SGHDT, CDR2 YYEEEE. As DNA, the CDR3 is TGTGCCAGCATCGGAGAGGGTATTGAAGCTTTCTTT. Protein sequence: CASIGEGIEAFF. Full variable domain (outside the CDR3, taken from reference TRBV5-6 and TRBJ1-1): DAGVTQSPTHLIKTRGQQVTLRCSPKSGHDTVSWYQQALGQGPQFIFQYYEEEERQRGNFPDRFSGHQFPNYSSELNVNALLLGDSALYLCASIGEGIEAFFGQGTRLTVV.

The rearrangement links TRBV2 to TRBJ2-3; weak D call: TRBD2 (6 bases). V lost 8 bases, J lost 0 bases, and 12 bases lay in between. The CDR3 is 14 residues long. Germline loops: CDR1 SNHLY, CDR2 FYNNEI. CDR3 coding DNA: TGTGCCAGCCTATTGGGGACTAGCACAGATACGCAGTATTTT. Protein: CASLLGTSTDTQYF.

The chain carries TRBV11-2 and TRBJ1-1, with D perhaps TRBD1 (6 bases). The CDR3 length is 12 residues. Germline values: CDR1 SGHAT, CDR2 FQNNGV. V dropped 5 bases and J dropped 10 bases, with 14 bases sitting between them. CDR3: CASSQLQGTAFF. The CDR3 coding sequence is TGTGCCAGCAGCCAATTACAGGGTACAGCTTTCTTT. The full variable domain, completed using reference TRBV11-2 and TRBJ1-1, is EAGVAQSPRYKIIEKRQSVAFWCNPISGHATLYWYQQILGQGPKLLIQFQNNGVVDDSQLPKDRFSAERLKGVDSTLKIQPAKLEDSAVYLCASSQLQGTAFFGQGTRLTVV.

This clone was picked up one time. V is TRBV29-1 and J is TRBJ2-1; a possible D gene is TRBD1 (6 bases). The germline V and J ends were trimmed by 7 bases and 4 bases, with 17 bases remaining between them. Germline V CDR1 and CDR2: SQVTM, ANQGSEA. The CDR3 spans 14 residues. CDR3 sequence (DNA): TGCAGCGCCCTCCCAGGGACACGATACAATGAGCAGTTCTTC. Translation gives CSALPGTRYNEQFF.

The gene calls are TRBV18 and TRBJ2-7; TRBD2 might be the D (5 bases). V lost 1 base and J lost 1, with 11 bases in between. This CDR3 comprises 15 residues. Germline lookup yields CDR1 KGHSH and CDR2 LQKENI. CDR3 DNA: TGTGCCAGCTCACCACAGGGTAGGAGGTCCTACGAGCAGTACTTC. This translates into CASSPQGRRSYEQYF.

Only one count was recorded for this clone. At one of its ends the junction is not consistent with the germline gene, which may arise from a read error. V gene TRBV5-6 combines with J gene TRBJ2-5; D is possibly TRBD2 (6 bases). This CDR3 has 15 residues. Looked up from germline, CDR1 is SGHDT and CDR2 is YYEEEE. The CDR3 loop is CASSLEEGLGETQYF. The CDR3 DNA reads TGTGCCAGCAGTTTGGAGGAGGGTTTGGGCGAGACCCAGTACTTC.

The CDR3 here is CASRQTWNTEAFF. In nucleotides, the CDR3 is TGTGCCAGTCGACAGACATGGAACACTGAAGCTTTCTTT. This chain connects TRBV19 to TRBJ1-1; D may be TRBD1 (5 bases). The CDR3 loop spans 13 amino acids. The germline V gene has CDR1 LNHDA and CDR2 SQIVND (reference sequence). The V gene lost 8 bases and the J gene lost 1 base, with 11 bases spanning the gap. The full variable domain, in which reference TRBV19 and TRBJ1-1 provide the parts outside the CDR3, is DGGITQSPKYLFRKEGQNVTLSCEQNLNHDAMYWYRQDPGQGLRLIYYSQIVNDFQKGDIAEGYSVSREKKESFPLTVTSAQKNPTAFYLCASRQTWNTEAFFGQGTRLTVV.

CDR3 sequence: CASSRTGVNSPLHF. The CDR3 coding sequence is TGTGCCAGCAGTAGGACAGGCGTTAATTCACCCCTCCACTTT. The chain uses TRBV6-5 and TRBJ1-6, with TRBD1 identical over 7 bases. This CDR3 spans 14 amino acids. CDR1 MNHEY and CDR2 SVGAGI come from the germline V gene. V gave up 5 bases and J gave up 6 bases; unmatched junction bases: 4.

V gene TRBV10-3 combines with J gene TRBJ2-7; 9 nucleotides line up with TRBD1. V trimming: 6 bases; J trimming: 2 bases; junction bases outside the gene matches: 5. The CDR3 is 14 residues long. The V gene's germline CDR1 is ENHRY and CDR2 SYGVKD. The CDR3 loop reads CAIRHRDRAYEQYF. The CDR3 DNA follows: TGTGCCATCAGACACCGGGACAGGGCCTACGAGCAGTACTTC.